The sequence of this T cell receptor beta chain was determined in a study of blood T cell repertoires in COVID-19. CDR3 length equals 17 residues. V was pared by 4 bases and J by 2 bases, with 20 bases between. Germline CDR1 and CDR2: SGHDT and YYEEEE. In the authors' methods: For nucleated cells, counts were estimated from reference gene primer amplification. Some clones are missing from TCRdb's copy, which holds only in-frame ones; the method was immunoSEQ multiplex PCR. That table gives V, J and clone size, and the DNA gave D and trimming. This sample has 50,000 or so clones, with 83% found just once.

The rearrangement uses TRBV5-6 and TRBJ2-3, with D possibly being TRBD2 (6 bases). The sequence derives from a man aged 35 to 55 with acute or convalescent COVID-19. The source material was peripheral blood. As DNA, the CDR3 is TGTGCCAGCAGCCAGAAGAGGATTAGCGGTTACACAGATACGCAGTATTTT. It translates to CASSQKRISGYTDTQYF.